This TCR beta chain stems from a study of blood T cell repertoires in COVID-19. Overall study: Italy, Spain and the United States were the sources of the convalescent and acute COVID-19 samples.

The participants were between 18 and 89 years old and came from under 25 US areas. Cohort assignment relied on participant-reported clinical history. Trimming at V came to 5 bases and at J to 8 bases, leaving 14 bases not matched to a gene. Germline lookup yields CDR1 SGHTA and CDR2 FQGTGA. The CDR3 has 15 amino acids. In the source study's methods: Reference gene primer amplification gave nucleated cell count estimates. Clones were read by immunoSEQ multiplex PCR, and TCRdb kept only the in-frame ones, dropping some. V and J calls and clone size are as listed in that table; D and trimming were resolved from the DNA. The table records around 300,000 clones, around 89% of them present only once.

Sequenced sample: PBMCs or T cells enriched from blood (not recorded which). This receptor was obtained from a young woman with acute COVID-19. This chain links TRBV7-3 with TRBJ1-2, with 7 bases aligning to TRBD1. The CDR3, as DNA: TGTGCCAGCAGCACCAGAACAGGGGACCAAGGGGGCTACACCTTC. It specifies CASSTRTGDQGGYTF. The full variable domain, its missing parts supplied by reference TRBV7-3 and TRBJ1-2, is GAGVSQTPSNKVTEKGKYVELRCDPISGHTALYWYRQSLGQGPEFLIYFQGTGAADDSGLPNDRFFAVRPEGSVSTLKIQRTERGDSAVYLCASSTRTGDQGGYTFGSGTRLTVV.